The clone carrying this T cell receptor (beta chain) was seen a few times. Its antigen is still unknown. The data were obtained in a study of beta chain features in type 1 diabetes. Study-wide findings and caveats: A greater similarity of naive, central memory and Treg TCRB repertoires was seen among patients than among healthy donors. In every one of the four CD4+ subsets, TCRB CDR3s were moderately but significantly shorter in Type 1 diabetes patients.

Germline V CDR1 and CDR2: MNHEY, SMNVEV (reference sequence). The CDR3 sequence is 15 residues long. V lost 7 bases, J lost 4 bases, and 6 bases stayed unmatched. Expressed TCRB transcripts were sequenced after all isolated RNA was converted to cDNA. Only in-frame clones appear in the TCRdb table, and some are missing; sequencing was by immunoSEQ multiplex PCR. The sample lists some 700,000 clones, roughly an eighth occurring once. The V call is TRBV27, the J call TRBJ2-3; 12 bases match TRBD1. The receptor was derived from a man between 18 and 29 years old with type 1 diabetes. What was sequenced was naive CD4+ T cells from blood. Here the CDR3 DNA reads TGTGCCAGCAAGGCCCGGGACAGGGGGCCAGATACGCAGTATTTT. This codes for CASKARDRGPDTQYF.